Following are 29 T cell receptor beta chains from one sample sequenced in a study of OX40 agonist ivuxolimab in advanced cancers. Generated by immunoSEQ multiplex PCR, the TCRdb table keeps only in-frame clones and is missing some. The table records about 60,000 clones, more than 70% of them present only once. The starting material was CD4+ or CD8+ T cells sorted from blood, obtained in a trial of the OX40 agonist ivuxolimab. The receptors derive from an adult with an advanced solid tumor such as melanoma, head and neck, liver or kidney cancer.

J is TRBJ1-1 and V is TRBV9; tentative D call: TRBD1 (6 bases). Trimming removed 3 bases from V and 10 bases from J, with 16 bases in between. Looked up from germline, CDR1 is SGDLS and CDR2 is YYNGEE. The CDR3 length is 13 residues. CDR3 nucleotides: TGTGCCAGCAGCGCCAGGAGGGGGACAAGAGCTTTCTTT. Translation: CASSARRGTRAFF.

The gene calls are TRBV6-6 and TRBJ2-1; 7 bases fit TRBD1. After removal of 2 bases from V and 5 bases from J, the junction contained 6 bases not matched to a gene. Germline CDR1 and CDR2: MNHNY and SVGAGI (reference sequence). CDR3 length: 15 amino acids. For the CDR3, the DNA is TGTGCCAGCAGTTACCGGCGGACAGGACACAATGAGCAGTTCTTC. It translates to CASSYRRTGHNEQFF.

The chain carries TRBV6-1 and TRBJ2-5, with TRBD1 matching over 7 bases. The germline V gene has CDR1 MNHNS and CDR2 SASEGT. The CDR3 is 14 amino acids. The V gene end was trimmed by 5 bases and the J gene end by 4 bases; junction bases not matched to a gene: 7. Written as DNA, the CDR3 is TGTGCCAGCAGTAAGACAGGGACCGTAGAGACCCAGTACTTC. It yields the protein CASSKTGTVETQYF.

The rearrangement joins TRBV28 to TRBJ2-7; D call uncertain. The CDR3 loop spans 12 amino acids. Trimming took 3 bases from V and 0 from J, leaving 3 bases between them. CDR1 and CDR2 (germline): MDHEN, SYDVKM. CDR3 in DNA: TGTGCCAGCAGTTTCTCCTCCTACGAGCAGTACTTC. Translating it yields CASSFSSYEQYF.

This clone was observed once. In nucleotides, the CDR3 is TGTGCTAGCCAGAGTTCTCGGCGAGAGACCCAGTACTTC. It is translated as CASQSSRRETQYF. The chain has TRBV7-7 and TRBJ2-5, with D unresolved. Germline V gene lookup returns CDR1 SSHAT and CDR2 FNYEAQ (reference sequence). This CDR3 region has 13 residues.

The chain joins TRBV5-1 to TRBJ2-3; D might be TRBD2 (6 bases). Trimming removed 0 bases from V and 1 base from J, with 9 bases in between. The CDR3 covers 15 residues. Per germline, CDR1 SGHRS and CDR2 YFSETQ. CDR3 region: CASSLEVAGTDTQYF. CDR3 in DNA: TGCGCCAGCAGCTTGGAGGTAGCGGGCACAGATACGCAGTATTTT. Filled out from reference TRBV5-1 and TRBJ2-3, the complete variable domain reads KAGVTQTPRYLIKTRGQQVTLSCSPISGHRSVSWYQQTPGQGLQFLFEYFSETQRNKGNFPGRFSGRQFSNSRSEMNVSTLELGDSALYLCASSLEVAGTDTQYFGPGTRLTVL.

V gene TRBV5-1 combines with J gene TRBJ2-5; the match to TRBD1 covers 9 bases. The CDR3 runs to 16 residues. Trimming at V came to 2 bases and at J to 2 bases, leaving 7 bases not matched to a gene. Germline V CDR1 and CDR2: SGHRS, YFSETQ. DNA for the CDR3: TGCGCCAGCAGCTTTGGAGGGACAGGGAGTCAAGAGACCCAGTACTTC. The encoded protein is CASSFGGTGSQETQYF.

The chain has TRBV19 and TRBJ2-1; TRBD2 is a possible D gene (6 bases). Trimming stripped 5 bases from V and 3 bases from J, with 11 bases between. CDR3 length: 14 residues. The germline V gene encodes CDR1 LNHDA and CDR2 SQIVND (reference sequence). For the CDR3, the DNA is TGTGCCAGTAGTGGGGGGAGGCGCTACAATGAGCAGTTCTTC. Encoded protein: CASSGGRRYNEQFF.

The sample holds a few counts of this clone. V is TRBV5-6 and J is TRBJ1-1; weak D call: TRBD1 (5 bases). The CDR3 loop spans 12 amino acids. The V gene's germline CDR1 is SGHDT and CDR2 YYEEEE. Trimming removed 1 base from V and 11 bases from J, with 12 bases in between. The CDR3 loop reads CASSLPNGAAFF. CDR3 bases: TGTGCCAGCAGCTTGCCAAACGGGGCGGCTTTCTTT.

This clone showed up just once. CDR3 in DNA: TGTGCCAGCAGCTCTCTAGCGGGAGCTGGAAGGGGTGAGCAGTTCTTC. Protein: CASSSLAGAGRGEQFF. This chain connects TRBV7-9 to TRBJ2-1; 10 bases are a match to TRBD2. This CDR3 contains 16 residues. The germline CDR1 and CDR2 sequences are SEHNR and FQNEAQ (reference sequence). J was trimmed by 9 bases and V by 4 bases; bases with no gene match: 12.

The chain has TRBV29-1 and TRBJ2-3; 7 nucleotides line up with TRBD2. CDR3 size: 12 residues. The V gene's germline CDR1 is SQVTM and CDR2 ANQGSEA. V lost 2 bases, J lost 8 bases, and 4 bases stayed unmatched. DNA of the CDR3: TGCAGCGTTGAATCACCGGGAGGTACGCAGTATTTT. It encodes CSVESPGGTQYF.

The chain recombines TRBV5-1 with TRBJ2-3; D ambiguous. CDR3 length: 11 residues. V shed 3 bases and J shed 9 bases, with 8 bases lying between them. The germline V gene encodes CDR1 SGHRS and CDR2 YFSETQ. The CDR3 here is CASSYSLTQYF. DNA for the CDR3: TGCGCCAGCAGCTATTCCTTAACGCAGTATTTT.

This clone was recorded once. This chain joins TRBV5-6 and TRBJ2-7, with D maybe TRBD2 (5 bases). The CDR3 sequence is 12 residues long. CDR1 is SGHDT, CDR2 YYEEEE, per germline. Trimming removed 4 bases at V and 6 bases at J, with 11 bases between. DNA of the CDR3: TGTGCCAGCAGCGCACTAGTCGGCGAGCAGTACTTC. Translation: CASSALVGEQYF.

This CDR3 is CATSRDVRETQYF. The CDR3, as DNA: TGTGCCACCAGCAGAGATGTGCGAGAGACCCAGTACTTC. This chain joins TRBV15 and TRBJ2-5; D gene ambiguous. Trimming pared 0 bases from V and 4 bases from J, leaving 6 bases between. Germline V gene lookup returns CDR1 LNHNV and CDR2 YYDKDF (reference sequence). CDR3 length: 13 residues.

V gene TRBV28 combines with J gene TRBJ2-7, with D maybe TRBD2 (6 bases). This CDR3 has 14 amino acids. CDR1 is MDHEN and CDR2 is SYDVKM in the germline V gene. V lost 7 bases and J 3 bases, leaving 16 bases between the germline ends. The CDR3, as DNA: TGTGCCAGCAAGTTTAGGGGACTTTTCTACGAGCAGTACTTC. It specifies CASKFRGLFYEQYF.

The CDR3 nucleotides are TGTGCCAGCAGCCAACGGACTAGCGGGAGGGCTCACAATGAGCAGTTCTTC. This gives the protein CASSQRTSGRAHNEQFF. V and J are TRBV11-2 and TRBJ2-1; 15 bases agree with TRBD2. The V gene end was trimmed by 5 bases and the J gene end by 5 bases; junction bases not matched to a gene: 7. The CDR3 has 17 amino acids. Germline CDR1 and CDR2: SGHAT and FQNNGV. The full variable domain, rest sourced from reference TRBV11-2 and TRBJ2-1, is EAGVAQSPRYKIIEKRQSVAFWCNPISGHATLYWYQQILGQGPKLLIQFQNNGVVDDSQLPKDRFSAERLKGVDSTLKIQPAKLEDSAVYLCASSQRTSGRAHNEQFFGPGTRLTVL.

This rearrangement joins TRBV18 to TRBJ1-1, with no clear D. The ends were cut back, 3 bases at V and 3 bases at J, with 2 bases in the middle. The CDR3 length is 11 residues. Germline V gene data show CDR1 as KGHSH and CDR2 as LQKENI. CDR3 coding DNA: TGTGCCAGCTCACCGGACACTGAAGCTTTCTTT. It codes for CASSPDTEAFF.

This chain uses TRBV5-1 with TRBJ2-2; the D is unclear. The germline CDR1 and CDR2 sequences are SGHRS and YFSETQ. V lost 2 bases, J lost 1 base, and 6 bases lay in between. The CDR3 extends over 14 amino acids. Here the CDR3 DNA reads TGCGCCAGCAGCTTATTGTTGAACACCGGGGAGCTGTTTTTT. Protein sequence: CASSLLLNTGELFF.

The chain carries TRBV19 and TRBJ1-5; 9 nucleotides line up with TRBD1. This CDR3 contains 14 residues. Germline V gene sequence: CDR1 LNHDA, CDR2 SQIVND (reference sequence). The V segment lost 6 bases and the J segment 4 bases; nucleotides outside the gene matches: 4. The CDR3 DNA sequence: TGTGCCAGTAGCCGACAGGGGGTTAATCAGCCCCAGCATTTT. Amino acid sequence: CASSRQGVNQPQHF.

The genes are TRBV2 and TRBJ1-1; TRBD1 matches 9 bases. This CDR3 spans 15 amino acids. With V trimmed by 8 bases and J by 5 bases, 12 bases remained unmatched. From germline, CDR1 is SNHLY and CDR2 FYNNEI. CDR3 coding DNA: TGTGCCAGCTATTTCGACAGGGGGTGGAGGACTGAAGCTTTCTTT. Protein sequence: CASYFDRGWRTEAFF.

This rearrangement joins TRBV5-4 to TRBJ2-7; TRBD1 is a possible D gene (7 bases). CDR1 is SGHNT, CDR2 YYREEE, per germline (reference sequence). This CDR3 region has 13 residues. V was shortened by 1 base and J by 6 bases, with 11 bases between the two germline ends. The CDR3 nucleotides read TGTGCCAGCAGCTTGCAGGGGGGCCGCGAGCAGTACTTC. This translates into CASSLQGGREQYF.

The chain uses TRBV7-3 and TRBJ2-2; 8 nucleotides align to TRBD1. The CDR3 sequence is 17 residues long. Germline loops: CDR1 SGHTA, CDR2 FQGTGA. V was clipped by 2 bases and J by 4 bases; unmatched bases: 9. This chain's CDR3 is CASSLLPGQGGTGELFF. Written as DNA, the CDR3 is TGTGCCAGCAGCTTACTTCCTGGACAGGGCGGCACCGGGGAGCTGTTTTTT.

This chain connects TRBV7-9 to TRBJ2-1; 7 nucleotides match TRBD1. The CDR3 contains 16 residues. In germline, CDR1 is SEHNR, CDR2 FQNEAQ (reference sequence). The ends lost 5 bases at V and 5 bases at J; junction bases unmatched: 12. For the CDR3, the DNA is TGTGCCAGCAGCCCCCGTCGGGACAGAAAAAACAATGAGCAGTTCTTC. This sequence encodes CASSPRRDRKNNEQFF.

The rearrangement joins TRBV5-6 to TRBJ1-5, with D possibly being TRBD1 (6 bases). Germline CDR1 and CDR2: SGHDT and YYEEEE. V lost 4 bases and J 1 base, leaving 15 bases between the germline ends. The CDR3 consists of 16 residues. CDR3 in amino acids: CASSGPGDRSNQPQHF. CDR3 DNA sequence: TGTGCCAGCAGCGGCCCAGGGGATAGGAGCAATCAGCCCCAGCATTTT.

The chain is built from TRBV15 and TRBJ2-1; 7 bases fit TRBD2. The germline CDR1 and CDR2 sequences are LNHNV and YYDKDF (reference sequence). V gave up 3 bases and J gave up 8 bases; unmatched junction bases: 7. The CDR3 runs to 14 residues. The CDR3 loop reads CATSRGGSPHEQFF. The CDR3 coding sequence is TGTGCCACCAGCAGGGGCGGGAGCCCCCATGAGCAGTTCTTC.

The rearrangement links TRBV5-6 to TRBJ2-7; D is undetermined. Germline CDR1 is SGHDT and CDR2 is YYEEEE. The V gene lost 1 base and the J gene lost 0 bases, with 8 bases spanning the gap. This CDR3 is built from 14 residues. The CDR3 here is CASSLNPSSYEQYF. The CDR3 DNA reads TGTGCCAGCAGCTTGAACCCTAGCTCCTACGAGCAGTACTTC. Full variable domain (remainder filled in from reference TRBV5-6 and TRBJ2-7): DAGVTQSPTHLIKTRGQQVTLRCSPKSGHDTVSWYQQALGQGPQFIFQYYEEEERQRGNFPDRFSGHQFPNYSSELNVNALLLGDSALYLCASSLNPSSYEQYFGPGTRLTVT.

The CDR3 DNA is TGTGCCAGCAGTTTATGGACAAAAGGAGATACGCAGTATTTT. Translating it yields CASSLWTKGDTQYF. The chain has TRBV27 and TRBJ2-3, with D tentatively TRBD1 (5 bases). Germline V gives CDR1 MNHEY, CDR2 SMNVEV (reference sequence). The CDR3 is made up of 14 amino acids. V lost 1 base and J lost 5, with 10 bases in between.

V usage is TRBV15 and J usage is TRBJ2-1; 7 positions match TRBD2. V gave up 3 bases and J gave up 6 bases; unmatched junction bases: 11. Per germline, CDR1 LNHNV and CDR2 YYDKDF (reference sequence). This CDR3 comprises 16 residues. The CDR3 reads CATSSETSLHSNEQFF. The CDR3 DNA reads TGTGCCACCAGCAGCGAGACTAGCCTTCACTCCAATGAGCAGTTCTTC.

The genes are TRBV30 and TRBJ2-1; D is undetermined. This CDR3 has 12 amino acids. Trimming stripped 4 bases from V and 8 bases from J, with 12 bases between. Germline loops: CDR1 GTSNPN, CDR2 SVGIG (reference sequence). The CDR3: CAWIPAMDEQFF. The CDR3 DNA reads as TGTGCCTGGATCCCCGCGATGGATGAGCAGTTCTTC.